This T cell receptor beta chain stems from a study of cytomegalovirus exposure and HLA in healthy donors. In germline, CDR1 is SGHDT, CDR2 YYEEEE. CDR3 length: 14 residues. J lost 3 bases, V lost 2 bases, and 4 bases had no gene match. Vbeta (60) and Jbeta (13) primers were used in the PCR. TCRdb's copy holds only in-frame clones and misses some; the assay was immunoSEQ multiplex PCR. The data contain 150,000 to 200,000 clones, roughly four fifths of them singletons. Material: PBMCs. The chain carries TRBV5-6 and TRBJ1-1; 7 nucleotides align to TRBD1. This TCR derives from a man aged 18 to 30 in good health and CMV-seronegative. This CDR3 reads CASSFNRGDTEAFF. DNA of the CDR3: TGTGCCAGCAGCTTTAACAGGGGTGACACTGAAGCTTTCTTT.